These 5 T cell receptor beta chains came from one sample sequenced in a study of beta chain features in type 1 diabetes. Sequencing targeted expressed TCRB transcripts, as all isolated RNA had been reverse transcribed. Profiled with immunoSEQ multiplex PCR; TCRdb holds only in-frame clones, not every one. This table has approximately 400,000 clones, roughly 16% appearing once. Sequenced: naive CD4+ T cells from blood. All receptors derive from a woman younger than 35 in good health.

As for this clone: The sample holds other DNA sequences that translate to the same CDR3. The rearrangement links TRBV28 to TRBJ2-7; 10 nucleotides match TRBD2. Germline V gives CDR1 MDHEN, CDR2 SYDVKM. The J segment lost 6 bases and the V segment lost 3 bases, leaving 5 bases of the junction unmatched. This CDR3 is 14 amino acids long. In DNA, the CDR3 is TGTGCCAGCAGTTTGTCTAGCGGGAGCGGCGAGCAGTACTTC. It encodes CASSLSSGSGEQYF.

This sequence joins TRBV7-2 and TRBJ2-7, with 8 bases lining up with TRBD2. Unmatched junction bases numbered 12, after V lost 5 bases and J lost 6 bases. Germline CDR1 is SGHTA and CDR2 is FQGNSA. This CDR3 has 15 residues. Here the CDR3 DNA reads TGTGCCAGCAGCCTAACCGGGACTAGGCCTGGCGAGCAGTACTTC. This translates into CASSLTGTRPGEQYF.

The chain links TRBV5-1 to TRBJ2-3, with D possibly TRBD2 on 6 matching bases. CDR1 and CDR2 (germline): SGHRS, YFSETQ. CDR3 length equals 14 residues. V shed 4 bases and J shed 0 bases, with 9 bases lying between them. In DNA, the CDR3 is TGCGCCAGCAGCCCGGGGGACAGCACAGATACGCAGTATTTT. Translation: CASSPGDSTDTQYF. Based on the CDR3 plus reference TRBV5-1 and TRBJ2-3, the full variable domain is KAGVTQTPRYLIKTRGQQVTLSCSPISGHRSVSWYQQTPGQGLQFLFEYFSETQRNKGNFPGRFSGRQFSNSRSEMNVSTLELGDSALYLCASSPGDSTDTQYFGPGTRLTVL.

This clone was observed a few times. This chain joins TRBV28 and TRBJ1-2; possible D gene TRBD1, 5 bases. The CDR3 is 14 residues long. Trimming pared 4 bases from V and 4 bases from J, leaving 13 bases between. Germline CDR1 and CDR2: MDHEN and SYDVKM. This chain's CDR3 is CASSSSIRGYGYTF. The CDR3 nucleotides read TGTGCCAGCAGTTCCAGTATTAGGGGCTATGGCTACACCTTC.

This clone was observed a few times. CDR3 DNA: TGTGCCTGGAGTGCCGACAGGGGGGACGAGCAGTACTTC. Translating gives CAWSADRGDEQYF. J is TRBJ2-7 and V is TRBV30; 9 bases line up with TRBD1. This CDR3 comprises 13 residues. Looked up from germline, CDR1 is GTSNPN and CDR2 is SVGIG (reference sequence). Trimming removed 1 base from V and 5 bases from J; junction bases left unmatched: 3.